This section outlines one T cell receptor beta chain sequence together with its context. TCRdb keeps only in-frame clones here, not all; method: immunoSEQ multiplex PCR. The sample consists of about 88,000 clones, approximately 91% of them appearing once. These data are taken from a study of T cells in tuberculosis. Study-level background: Sequenced TCRs come from CD1B-GMM tetramer-binding T cells. Points from the study as a whole: The stringent gate may have excluded weak CD1B-GMM tetramer binders.

After thawing and overnight rest, PBMC were stained with GMM-loaded CD1B tetramer, viability dye and anti-CD3 for sorting. The lipid loaded on the CD1B tetramers was C32 glucose monomycolate from Rhodococcus equi. Before cryopreservation, the sorted PBMC lost their CD14-expressing monocytes. The CDR3 covers 15 residues. Sequenced: CD1b-GMM tetramer-negative cells sorted from PBMCs. The TCR originated in an adult woman with latent tuberculosis. The rearrangement links TRBV21-1 to TRBJ2-6; the table's D call, TRBD2, was not checked against the DNA. TRBV21-1 constitutes a pseudogene. The CDR3 loop is CASSRLNSGANVLTF. CDR3 nucleotide sequence: TGTGCCAGCAGCAGACTGAACTCTGGGGCCAACGTCCTGACTTTC.